The T cell receptor beta chain under discussion was sequenced for a study of glioma-infiltrating T cells. General observations from the study: Above-expected tissue-blood divergence occurred in all gliomas, most in low-grade ones. Tissue and blood shared very few CDR3 sequences.

Using RNA template, CDR3s of TCR alpha and beta were amplified with iRepertoire arm-PCR. One-step reverse transcription and amplification started from approximately 100-400 ng of tissue mRNA or PBMC total RNA. MiXCR, run by TCRdb on the multiplex PCR reads, gives a single entry per CDR3 protein. The sample shows some 120,000 distinct CDR3 sequences, approximately 25% of them seen only once. The sample holds a few counts of this clonotype. Its matching antigen is unknown. This clone may be a read error of a much larger clone one base away. From germline, CDR1 is MNHEY and CDR2 SMNVEV (reference sequence). The CDR3 consists of 13 residues.

This clonotype was sampled from a human donor with low-grade glioma or glioblastoma, undergoing nonglioma brain surgery, or in good health (not recorded which). Source material: glioma tissue, nonneoplastic brain tissue, or PBMCs (not recorded which). This chain links TRBV27 with TRBJ2-7, with 7 nucleotides matching TRBD2. As DNA, the CDR3 is TGTACCAGCAGGCTCGGGACTACCTCTAGGGAGTACTTC. Translated: CTSRLGTTSREYF.